This T cell receptor (beta chain) was identified during a study of regulatory T cells in long-lasting Graves disease. Findings of the study overall: The TCR repertoire of persistent Graves' patients was less diverse than that of newly diagnosed ones.

This clonotype has only a few counts. Its matching antigen is unknown. iRepertoire HTBI primers and Arm-PCR of CDR3 regions built TCR beta libraries. In the authors' workflow: Identification of gene segments yielded some 60 TRBV and about 14 TRBJ across samples. TCRdb independently ran MiXCR on the multiplex PCR reads; one entry per CDR3 protein. The V and J calls, along with clone size, are taken from TCRdb and not from the paper's own processing. Of around 340,000 distinct CDR3 sequences listed, less than 20% are singletons. Losses at the gene ends were 4 bases for V and 5 bases for J; bases not matched to a gene: 2. The germline V gene encodes CDR1 SQVTM and CDR2 ANQGSEA. This CDR3 has 13 amino acids. Described time point: persistent/refractory GD, antithyroid drugs over 5 years with positive TRAb. Construction of the TCR library relied on RNA isolated from PBMCs.

This clonotype was obtained from a female donor with Graves disease. Sequenced material: peripheral blood mononuclear cells (PBMCs), taken when the disease was refractory, from a patient treated with antithyroid drugs. The chain joins TRBV29-1 to TRBJ1-4; 9 nucleotides line up with TRBD1. Here the CDR3 reads CSVGGTGNEKLFF. CDR3 DNA sequence: TGCAGCGTTGGAGGGACAGGGAATGAAAAACTGTTTTTT.